A selection of T cell receptor beta chains follows, all from one sample in a study of regulatory T cells in long-lasting Graves disease. One entry per CDR3 protein results from TCRdb running MiXCR on the multiplex PCR reads. The data show roughly 430,000 distinct CDR3 sequences, 20% to 25% seen once. Sequenced here: peripheral blood mononuclear cells (PBMCs), sampled when the disease was refractory, from a patient treated with antithyroid drugs. The source is a female donor with Graves disease. Both conserved end residues are part of each CDR3. Each record gives: V gene, clone size, D gene, J gene, CDR3 DNA, CDR3 protein. D genes are given only for firm matches. Rows may omit the clone size; those that give it use once, few, many or a size class.

V: TRBV7-2
size: NA
D: NA
J: TRBJ2-7
DNA: TGTGCCAGCAGCCCATGGGACACCAGCTACGAGCAGTACTTC
CDR3: CASSPWDTSYEQYF

V: TRBV2
size: many
D: NA
J: TRBJ1-2
DNA: TGTGCCAGCAGCTTCCCGGGGAGTGTGAATTATGGCTACACCTTC
CDR3: CASSFPGSVNYGYTF

V: TRBV25-1
size: NA
D: TRBD1
J: TRBJ1-2
DNA: TGTGCCAGCAGTGAATACTGGGACAGGGGGCCGCAAGATGGCTACACCTTC
CDR3: CASSEYWDRGPQDGYTF

V: TRBV27
size: many
D: NA
J: TRBJ2-7
DNA: TGTGCCAGCAGTTTTAGGGCCCGAGACTACGAGCAGTACTTC
CDR3: CASSFRARDYEQYF

V: TRBV3-1
size: few
D: NA
J: TRBJ1-4
DNA: TGTGCCAGCAGCCAAGATGGGGTCGGGACTAATGAAAAACTGTTTTTT
CDR3: CASSQDGVGTNEKLFF

V: TRBV29-1
size: once
D: NA
J: TRBJ2-5
DNA: TGCAGCGTTGAGAGGACAGGTAGCGGGAAAGAGACCCAGTACTTC
CDR3: CSVERTGSGKETQYF

V: TRBV13
size: few
D: NA
J: TRBJ1-6
DNA: TGTGCCAGCAGCTTAGGCCGGGCTGCACCCCTCCACTTT
CDR3: CASSLGRAAPLHF

V: TRBV7-9
size: many
D: NA
J: TRBJ2-7
DNA: TGTGCCAGCAGCCCTCCCCCGGAGGGTTCCTACGAGCAGTACTTC
CDR3: CASSPPPEGSYEQYF

V: TRBV20-1
size: many
D: NA
J: TRBJ1-5
DNA: TGCAGTGCTAGAGATGGGATGGAAGGGCCGCGACAGCCCCAGCATTTT
CDR3: CSARDGMEGPRQPQHF

V: TRBV7-2
size: many
D: TRBD2
J: TRBJ2-7
DNA: TGTGCCAGCAGCTCGAGAAGCGGGACCTACGAGCAGTACTTC
CDR3: CASSSRSGTYEQYF

V: TRBV9
size: NA
D: NA
J: TRBJ1-1
DNA: TGTGCCAGCAGCGTAGCTAGGACTTTATCCCGGAACACTGAAGCTTTCTTT
CDR3: CASSVARTLSRNTEAFF

V: TRBV3-1
size: NA
D: NA
J: TRBJ2-2
DNA: TGTGCCAGCAGCCAACAGGCCGGGGAGCTGTTTTTT
CDR3: CASSQQAGELFF

V: TRBV29-1
size: many
D: TRBD1
J: TRBJ1-2
DNA: TGCAGCGCCACAGGGGTCTATGGCTACACCTTC
CDR3: CSATGVYGYTF

V: TRBV3-1
size: many
D: TRBD1
J: TRBJ2-7
DNA: TGTGCCAGCAGCCAAGGAGGGACAGGTTCCTACGAGCAGTACTTC
CDR3: CASSQGGTGSYEQYF

V: TRBV3-1
size: many
D: NA
J: TRBJ2-5
DNA: TGTGCCAGCAGCCCCCACGGCGGCGAGACCCAGTACTTC
CDR3: CASSPHGGETQYF

V: TRBV28
size: many
D: TRBD1
J: TRBJ1-2
DNA: TGTGCCAGCAGTTTCCGACAGGGCCACACCTTC
CDR3: CASSFRQGHTF

V: TRBV7-2
size: many
D: TRBD2
J: TRBJ2-7
DNA: TGTGCCAGCAGCTTCCCTCTTGGTAGCGGGAGGGCCTACGAGCAGTACTTC
CDR3: CASSFPLGSGRAYEQYF

V: TRBV11-2
size: NA
D: TRBD2
J: TRBJ2-7
DNA: TGTGCCAGCAGCTTAGTTGGACTAGCTAGTGAGCAGTACTTC
CDR3: CASSLVGLASEQYF

V: TRBV11-2
size: many
D: TRBD1
J: TRBJ2-1
DNA: TGTGCCAGCAGCTTGCTGGCAGGGGGAGATGAGCAGTTCTTC
CDR3: CASSLLAGGDEQFF

V: TRBV3-1
size: few
D: TRBD1
J: TRBJ2-2
DNA: TGTGCCAGCAGCCAAGGGACAGGGATGAACACCGGGGAGCTGTTTTTT
CDR3: CASSQGTGMNTGELFF

V: TRBV7-4
size: many
D: NA
J: TRBJ1-5
DNA: TGTGCCAGCAGCTTGGACGCATGCAATCAGCCCCAGCATTTT
CDR3: CASSLDACNQPQHF

V: TRBV30
size: NA
D: NA
J: TRBJ2-6
DNA: TGTGCCTGGAGTGCCGGGTCCTCTGGGGCCAACGTCCTGACTTTC
CDR3: CAWSAGSSGANVLTF

V: TRBV10-3
size: few
D: NA
J: TRBJ2-1
DNA: TGTGCCATCAGTGACGGGCGGGAAAATGAGCAGTTCTTC
CDR3: CAISDGRENEQFF

V: TRBV28
size: NA
D: TRBD1
J: TRBJ2-2
DNA: TGTGCCAGCAGCCGCGACAGGGTGTACACCGGGGAGCTGTTTTTT
CDR3: CASSRDRVYTGELFF

V: TRBV7-6
size: NA
D: TRBD1
J: TRBJ2-5
DNA: TGTGCCAGCAGCTTACCCGCACTTAAAACAGGGGGGCACCAAGAGACCCAGTACTTC
CDR3: CASSLPALKTGGHQETQYF

V: TRBV20-1
size: NA
D: TRBD1
J: TRBJ2-7
DNA: TGCAGTGCTAGCAAGGACAGGGTGATCCTATACGAGCAGTACTTC
CDR3: CSASKDRVILYEQYF

V: TRBV4-1
size: few
D: NA
J: TRBJ2-4
DNA: TGCGCCAGCAGCCAAGATATAGCAGTAGCCAAAAACATTCAGTACTTC
CDR3: CASSQDIAVAKNIQYF

V: TRBV28
size: many
D: NA
J: TRBJ2-7
DNA: TGTGCCAGCAGTTTGGTCGGGCAGGTTAACGAGCAGTACTTC
CDR3: CASSLVGQVNEQYF

V: TRBV28
size: many
D: NA
J: TRBJ2-7
DNA: TGTGCCAGCAGGTTAGGGGGGCGGGAAACCTACGAGCAGTACTTC
CDR3: CASRLGGRETYEQYF

V: TRBV20-1
size: NA
D: NA
J: TRBJ2-4
DNA: TGCAGTGCTAGAGATGGCGAGGGATTAGCCAAAAACATTCAGTACTTC
CDR3: CSARDGEGLAKNIQYF

V: TRBV27
size: NA
D: NA
J: TRBJ1-5
DNA: TGTGCCAGCAGTTTATCGGGGCGGGCTAGCAATCAGCCCCAGCATTTT
CDR3: CASSLSGRASNQPQHF

V: TRBV6-1
size: few
D: TRBD2
J: TRBJ2-2
DNA: TGTGCCAGCAGATCGACTAGCCTCAACACCGGGGAGCTGTTTTTT
CDR3: CASRSTSLNTGELFF

V: TRBV6-1
size: NA
D: TRBD1
J: TRBJ2-7
DNA: TGTGCCAGCAGGTCTGGTGGGACAGGGGCCTACGAGCAGTACTTC
CDR3: CASRSGGTGAYEQYF

V: TRBV24-1
size: few
D: NA
J: TRBJ1-5
DNA: TGTGCCACCATCACACGTAGCAATCAGCCCCAGCATTTT
CDR3: CATITRSNQPQHF

V: TRBV12-3/TRBV12-4
size: many
D: TRBD1
J: TRBJ1-1
DNA: TGTGCCAGCAGAGAACAGGGGGGGAGGACTGAAGCTTTCTTT
CDR3: CASREQGGRTEAFF

V: TRBV27
size: NA
D: TRBD2
J: TRBJ2-2
DNA: TGTGCCGCCCGGGGGGAATACACCGGGGAGCTGTTTTTT
CDR3: CAARGEYTGELFF

V: TRBV5-1
size: few
D: NA
J: TRBJ1-2
DNA: TGCGCCAGCAGCTTGGCCTCGGGTCACCTCTATGGCTACACCTTC
CDR3: CASSLASGHLYGYTF

V: TRBV7-9
size: many
D: NA
J: TRBJ1-1
DNA: TGTGCCAGCAGCTTAGGAGAGAGGGCTGAAGCTTTCTTT
CDR3: CASSLGERAEAFF

V: TRBV12-3/TRBV12-4
size: few
D: NA
J: TRBJ2-3
DNA: TGTGCCAGCAGGACCCGGACAGCCAGTTCAGATACGCAGTATTTT
CDR3: CASRTRTASSDTQYF

V: TRBV2
size: many
D: TRBD1
J: TRBJ2-5
DNA: TGTGCCAGCACGACAGGGGGCGTTTCGCCCCATCAAGAGACCCAGTACTTC
CDR3: CASTTGGVSPHQETQYF

V: TRBV7-9
size: few
D: TRBD2
J: TRBJ2-1
DNA: TGTGCCAGCAGCGGGACTAGCGGGGACAATGAGCAGTTCTTC
CDR3: CASSGTSGDNEQFF

V: TRBV10-3
size: NA
D: TRBD2
J: TRBJ2-7
DNA: TGTGCCATCAGTGAGTCGAGTGGTAGCGGGGGATCTCCCTCCTACGAGCAGTACTTC
CDR3: CAISESSGSGGSPSYEQYF

V: TRBV9
size: NA
D: NA
J: TRBJ2-7
DNA: TGTGCCAGCAGCGTTGGTAGCGAGCCCTCCTACGAGCAGTACTTC
CDR3: CASSVGSEPSYEQYF

V: TRBV28
size: many
D: NA
J: TRBJ1-4
DNA: TGTGCCAGCAGCTCATTATCGGCACCACACACAACTAATGAAAAACTGTTTTTT
CDR3: CASSSLSAPHTTNEKLFF

V: TRBV12-3/TRBV12-4
size: many
D: TRBD1
J: TRBJ1-6
DNA: TGTGCCAGCAGTTTAGATACCGGGACAGTCGGTTCACCCCTCCACTTT
CDR3: CASSLDTGTVGSPLHF

V: TRBV13
size: few
D: NA
J: TRBJ2-7
DNA: TGTGCCAGCAGCTTAGGAGGACTAGGGGGCTCCTACGAGCAGTACTTC
CDR3: CASSLGGLGGSYEQYF

V: TRBV11-2
size: NA
D: NA
J: TRBJ1-5
DNA: TGTGCCAGCAGCCTAACGGACGGTAGCAATCAGCCCCAGCATTTT
CDR3: CASSLTDGSNQPQHF

V: TRBV6-2/TRBV6-3
size: many
D: TRBD2
J: TRBJ2-2
DNA: TGTGCCAGCCGTAGCGGGAGGGTCACCGGGGAGCTGTTTTTT
CDR3: CASRSGRVTGELFF

V: TRBV20-1
size: NA
D: TRBD2
J: TRBJ2-1
DNA: TGCAGAACCAGGCTAGCGGGCGACAATGAGCAGTTCTTC
CDR3: CRTRLAGDNEQFF

V: TRBV11-2
size: many
D: TRBD1
J: TRBJ2-7
DNA: TGTGCCAGCAGCCCTAGACAGGGAGTCAGGGAGCAGTACTTC
CDR3: CASSPRQGVREQYF

V: TRBV6-9
size: NA
D: NA
J: TRBJ2-4
DNA: TGTGCCAGCAGTTCCCTGTCGTCACTAGCCAAAAACATTCAGTACTTC
CDR3: CASSSLSSLAKNIQYF

V: TRBV20-1
size: NA
D: TRBD2
J: TRBJ2-1
DNA: TGCAGTGCAAGACGAGCGGGAGTGTTGGGCAATGAGCAGTTCTTC
CDR3: CSARRAGVLGNEQFF

V: TRBV30
size: NA
D: NA
J: TRBJ2-6
DNA: TGTGCCTGGAGTACCCAGGGGGGGGCCAACGTCCTGACTTTC
CDR3: CAWSTQGGANVLTF

V: TRBV11-1
size: few
D: NA
J: TRBJ2-6
DNA: TGTGCCAGCAGCTCGGGTGCCGAACGGACGTCCTCTGGGGCCAACGTCCTGACTTTC
CDR3: CASSSGAERTSSGANVLTF